Following are 29 T cell receptor beta chains from one sample sequenced in a study of blood T cell repertoires in COVID-19. TCRdb's copy holds only in-frame clones and misses some; the assay was immunoSEQ multiplex PCR. This table has approximately 87,000 clones, more than 85% appearing once. Sequences were obtained from peripheral blood. These receptors came from an older man with active or convalescent COVID-19.

The gene calls are TRBV5-4 and TRBJ2-2, with D maybe TRBD2 (5 bases). The V end lost 1 base, the J end lost 0 bases, and 10 bases lay between the germline ends. Germline V gives CDR1 SGHNT, CDR2 YYREEE (reference sequence). The CDR3 runs to 16 residues. The CDR3 bases are TGTGCCAGCAGCTTGTCCGGCGGGCCGAACACCGGGGAGCTGTTTTTT. It encodes CASSLSGGPNTGELFF.

The chain carries TRBV28 and TRBJ1-1, with 7 bases matching TRBD1. This CDR3 has 14 amino acids. CDR1 is MDHEN and CDR2 is SYDVKM in the germline V gene. V was pared by 2 bases and J by 1 base, with 1 base of the junction left unmatched. The CDR3 reads CASSLGQANTEAFF. CDR3 DNA sequence: TGTGCCAGCAGTTTAGGACAGGCGAACACTGAAGCTTTCTTT.

The chain joins TRBV6-5 to TRBJ1-5, with 7 nucleotides matching TRBD1. CDR1 and CDR2 from the germline V gene are MNHEY and SVGAGI. This CDR3 has 15 residues. V lost 6 bases and J lost 0; bases outside the gene matches: 5. The CDR3 spells CASSRTGPSNQPQHF. For the CDR3, the DNA is TGTGCCAGCAGCCGGACAGGACCTAGCAATCAGCCCCAGCATTTT.

This chain connects TRBV3-1 (or the pseudogene TRBV3-2) to TRBJ2-7; D perhaps matches TRBD1 (5 bases). Trimming removed 0 bases at V and 0 bases at J, with 15 bases between. The CDR3 runs to 17 residues. Germline values: CDR1 LGHDT, CDR2 YNNKEL (reference sequence). The DNA of the CDR3 is TGTGCCAGCAGCCAAGAAAGTGGACAAGACTTCTCCTACGAGCAGTACTTC. This codes for CASSQESGQDFSYEQYF.

The CDR3 spells CASSRNRDYEQYF. The CDR3 DNA follows: TGTGCCAGCAGCCGCAACCGAGACTACGAGCAGTACTTC. This chain joins TRBV6-5 and TRBJ2-7; D not certain. V was trimmed by 6 bases and J by 3 bases, leaving 12 bases between them. Per germline, CDR1 MNHEY and CDR2 SVGAGI. This CDR3 spans 13 amino acids.

The chain joins TRBV19 to TRBJ1-3, with 7 bases lining up with TRBD1. CDR1 is LNHDA and CDR2 is SQIVND in the germline V gene (reference sequence). The CDR3 length is 15 residues. Germline trimming cut 3 bases from V and 4 bases from J; bases unmatched to any gene: 6. CDR3 amino acids: CASSMGEGGGNTIYF. The CDR3 region has the DNA TGTGCCAGTAGTATGGGAGAAGGGGGCGGAAACACCATATATTTT.

The gene calls are TRBV7-2 and TRBJ2-5; 9 bases are a match to TRBD2. The V segment lost 3 bases and the J segment 5 bases; nucleotides outside the gene matches: 4. Germline loops: CDR1 SGHTA, CDR2 FQGNSA. CDR3 length equals 14 residues. The CDR3: CASSLSAGGETQYF. The CDR3 DNA follows: TGTGCCAGCAGCTTGAGTGCGGGAGGGGAGACCCAGTACTTC.

CDR3 protein: CASSATRSSFLQQFF. The CDR3 bases are TGTGCCAGCAGTGCCACTAGATCGAGCTTTCTGCAGCAGTTCTTC. This chain links TRBV2 with TRBJ2-1; the D gene is possibly TRBD2 (5 bases). Germline lookup yields CDR1 SNHLY and CDR2 FYNNEI. V was pared by 4 bases and J by 11 bases, with 21 bases between. This CDR3 contains 15 residues.

The gene calls are TRBV24-1 and TRBJ2-1; 9 bases are a match to TRBD2. From germline, CDR1 is KGHDR and CDR2 SFDVKD. V shed 5 bases, J shed 5 bases, and the junction held 3 bases outside the gene matches. The CDR3 extends over 14 amino acids. The CDR3 nucleotides read TGTGCCACCAGTGGTAGCGGGAGCCACAATGAGCAGTTCTTC. Protein sequence: CATSGSGSHNEQFF.

This clone was counted once. The chain is built from TRBV5-8 and TRBJ2-1; TRBD2 matches at 10 bases. The germline CDR1 and CDR2 sequences are SGHTS and YDEGEE. There are 15 residues in the CDR3. Trimming took 0 bases from V and 3 from J; bases not matched to a gene: 0. The chain's CDR3 is CASSLGLAGYNEQFF. CDR3 nucleotides: TGTGCCAGCAGCTTGGGACTAGCGGGCTACAATGAGCAGTTCTTC.

In its sample, this clone was seen once. This sequence joins TRBV18 and TRBJ2-1; 9 bases align to TRBD1. Per germline, CDR1 KGHSH and CDR2 LQKENI. V was pared by 6 bases and J by 3 bases, with 6 bases of the junction left unmatched. This CDR3 region has 15 residues. The CDR3 protein is CASSRGTGRYNEQFF. The DNA of the CDR3 is TGTGCCAGCTCCCGGGGGACAGGGCGCTACAATGAGCAGTTCTTC.

The rearrangement links TRBV28 to TRBJ1-1; TRBD1 matches 8 bases. CDR3 length: 15 amino acids. CDR1 is MDHEN, CDR2 SYDVKM, per germline. Losses at the gene ends were 8 bases for V and 5 bases for J; bases not matched to a gene: 13. The chain's CDR3 is CASLPGQGALTEAFF. CDR3 in DNA: TGTGCCAGCCTCCCCGGACAGGGTGCCCTAACTGAAGCTTTCTTT.

The chain employs TRBV21-1 and TRBJ2-3; TRBD1 reflects the table's D call only, with no check against the DNA. TRBV21-1 is tagged as a pseudogene. The CDR3 has 20 residues. DNA for the CDR3: TGTGCCAGCAGCAAAGGGAGCGACAGGGGGAGCTCGACTAGCACAGATACGCAGTATTTT. It codes for CASSKGSDRGSSTSTDTQYF.

The V gene is TRBV5-6, the J gene TRBJ2-3, with TRBD2 matching over 11 bases. Germline CDR1 is SGHDT and CDR2 is YYEEEE. The CDR3 spans 16 residues. The J segment lost 1 base and the V segment lost 4 bases, leaving 5 bases of the junction unmatched. CDR3 loop: CASSTSGGGGTDTQYF. The CDR3 bases are TGTGCCAGCAGCACTAGCGGGGGAGGCGGCACAGATACGCAGTATTTT.

The gene calls are TRBV18 and TRBJ1-5, with 8 positions matching TRBD1. J gave up 7 bases and V 6 bases, and 11 bases lay outside the gene matches. CDR1 and CDR2 from the germline V gene are KGHSH and LQKENI. The CDR3 loop spans 15 amino acids. CDR3 sequence: CASSAGQVQRQPQHF. The CDR3 DNA is TGTGCCAGCTCCGCGGGACAGGTCCAGAGGCAGCCCCAGCATTTT.

V and J are TRBV28 and TRBJ2-7; D remains ambiguous. The germline V gene has CDR1 MDHEN and CDR2 SYDVKM. Trimming pared 3 bases from V and 9 bases from J, leaving 21 bases between. The CDR3 totals 15 residues. The CDR3 nucleotides are TGTGCCAGCAGTTTGTCCCCAAGAAGCCTGTCGGGGCAGTACTTC. This codes for CASSLSPRSLSGQYF.

For this clone: The sample holds other DNA sequences that translate to the same CDR3. The chain joins TRBV9 to TRBJ1-1, with D maybe TRBD1 (6 bases). Looked up from germline, CDR1 is SGDLS and CDR2 is YYNGEE. This CDR3 spans 13 amino acids. Trimming removed 0 bases at V and 3 bases at J, with 6 bases between. CDR3 sequence: CASSVGQDTEAFF. The CDR3 nucleotides read TGTGCCAGCAGCGTAGGACAGGACACTGAAGCTTTCTTT.

The chain combines TRBV6-2 or TRBV6-3 with TRBJ1-2; perhaps TRBD1 as D (5 bases). The CDR3 is 14 amino acids. Trimming took off 5 bases at V and 2 bases at J, with 12 bases between the two ends. Germline CDR1 MNHEY, CDR2 SVGEGT. Here the CDR3 reads CASSNTGYNYGYTF. The CDR3 DNA follows: TGTGCCAGCAGTAACACAGGCTACAACTATGGCTACACCTTC.

J is TRBJ2-2 and V is TRBV9; 10 nucleotides align to TRBD2. Germline CDR1 SGDLS, CDR2 YYNGEE. The CDR3 has 15 amino acids. Unmatched junction bases numbered 2, after V lost 5 bases and J lost 1 base. CDR3 nucleotide sequence: TGTGCCAGCAGGCGGACTAGCGGGAACACCGGGGAGCTGTTTTTT. Amino acid sequence: CASRRTSGNTGELFF.

This chain connects TRBV27 to TRBJ1-1, with D maybe TRBD1 (5 bases). There are 13 residues in the CDR3. The V end was cut by 2 bases, the J end by 7 bases, with 11 bases between. CDR1 is MNHEY, CDR2 SMNVEV, per germline (reference sequence). Here the CDR3 DNA reads TGTGCCAGCAGTTTAGGCCAGGGCTTTGAAGCTTTCTTT. Translated: CASSLGQGFEAFF.

J is TRBJ1-2 and V is TRBV25-1; the D gene is possibly TRBD1 (5 bases). CDR1 is MGHDK, CDR2 SYGVNS, per germline. V lost 2 bases, J lost 4 bases, and 11 bases lay in between. This CDR3 is 14 amino acids long. The DNA of the CDR3 is TGTGCCAGCAGTGAAGGACACCAGATCTATGGCTACACCTTC. This codes for CASSEGHQIYGYTF.

This clone was found once. The chain is built from TRBV30 and TRBJ1-2; 12 bases align to TRBD1. The CDR3 is 16 amino acids. Looked up from germline, CDR1 is GTSNPN and CDR2 is SVGIG (reference sequence). With V trimmed by 0 bases and J by 8 bases, 10 bases remained unmatched. CDR3 DNA: TGTGCCTGGAGTGTACCCCGGGACAGGGGGCGCACCGGCTACACCTTC. Amino acid sequence: CAWSVPRDRGRTGYTF.

The chain links TRBV5-5 to TRBJ2-7; D possibly corresponds to TRBD1 (6 bases). Germline-derived CDR1 and CDR2 are SGHKS and YYEKEE (reference sequence). The length of the CDR3 is 14 residues. Trimming stripped 5 bases from V and 3 bases from J, with 15 bases between. The CDR3 is CASRSRQDNYEQYF. As DNA, the CDR3 is TGTGCCAGCAGGTCCCGACAGGATAACTACGAGCAGTACTTC.

The count of this clone is one. At one boundary the junction diverges from the germline segment, which might be a read error. V and J are TRBV30 and TRBJ1-2; TRBD1 matches at 7 bases. The CDR3 loop spans 11 amino acids. Germline V gene lookup returns CDR1 GTSNPN and CDR2 SVGIG (reference sequence). This CDR3 reads CAWTRQGPISF. In DNA, the CDR3 is TGTGCCTGGACGCGACAGGGCCCCATCTCCTTC.

The genes are TRBV15 and TRBJ2-7; possible D gene TRBD1, 6 bases. The germline CDR1 and CDR2 sequences are LNHNV and YYDKDF (reference sequence). Trimming removed 8 bases from V and 2 bases from J, with 19 bases in between. CDR3 size: 15 residues. CDR3 sequence: CATAEGGQSAYEQYF. CDR3 coding DNA: TGTGCCACCGCCGAAGGGGGACAAAGCGCCTACGAGCAGTACTTC.

The chain combines TRBV28 with TRBJ2-1; TRBD2 aligns across 12 bases. The CDR3 consists of 15 residues. After removal of 5 bases from V and 6 bases from J, the junction contained 5 bases not matched to a gene. Per the germline V gene, CDR1 is MDHEN and CDR2 is SYDVKM. CDR3 region: CASSASGRAFNEQFF. The DNA of the CDR3 is TGTGCCAGCAGTGCTAGCGGGAGGGCGTTCAATGAGCAGTTCTTC. The full variable domain, in which reference TRBV28 and TRBJ2-1 provide the parts outside the CDR3, is DVKVTQSSRYLVKRTGEKVFLECVQDMDHENMFWYRQDPGLGLRLIYFSYDVKMKEKGDIPEGYSVSREKKERFSLILESASTNQTSMYLCASSASGRAFNEQFFGPGTRLTVL.

This clone appeared a few times. The chain couples TRBV6-2 or TRBV6-3 to TRBJ2-1, with D possibly matching TRBD2 (5 bases). The germline V gene has CDR1 MNHEY and CDR2 SVGEGT. V was trimmed by 2 bases and J by 0 bases, leaving 20 bases between them. The CDR3 is made up of 19 amino acids. The CDR3 reads CASSYPSFVLESSYNEQFF. CDR3 nucleotide sequence: TGTGCCAGCAGTTACCCTAGCTTCGTTCTAGAGTCCTCCTACAATGAGCAGTTCTTC.

The chain employs TRBV19 and TRBJ1-5; D is unresolved. V lost 5 bases and J 5 bases, leaving 16 bases between the germline ends. The CDR3 is 15 residues long. CDR1 LNHDA and CDR2 SQIVND come from the germline V gene (reference sequence). The CDR3 loop reads CASSPREGMYQPQHF. The CDR3 coding sequence is TGTGCCAGTAGTCCTCGGGAGGGTATGTATCAGCCCCAGCATTTT.

The genes are TRBV6-1 and TRBJ2-6, with a possible D match to TRBD1 (5 bases). Germline-derived CDR1 and CDR2 are MNHNS and SASEGT. This CDR3 contains 18 residues. V was shortened by 3 bases and J by 0 bases, with 15 bases between the two germline ends. The CDR3 nucleotides are TGTGCCAGCAGTGAGGCCCCACTTCAGGGCTCTGGGGCCAACGTCCTGACTTTC. Its protein is CASSEAPLQGSGANVLTF.